A selection of T cell receptor beta chains follows, all from one sample in a study of blood T cell repertoires in COVID-19. Here immunoSEQ multiplex PCR was the method, and the copy in TCRdb shows in-frame clones only, minus some. The sample records 200,000 or so clones, about 90% being singletons. The sequencing input was peripheral blood. The receptors were gathered from a woman in her sixties with acute or convalescent COVID-19. Both conserved end residues are part of each CDR3. The D gene is left open where the match is weak. A row's size may be missing; if present it is once, few, many or a size class.

D gene: TRBD1; J gene: TRBJ2-5; clone size: NA; V gene: TRBV7-3; CDR3 DNA: TGTGCCAGCAGCTTAAATCACAGGGGGAAGACCCAGTACTTC; CDR3 protein: CASSLNHRGKTQYF
D gene: TRBD2; J gene: TRBJ2-7; clone size: NA; V gene: TRBV5-4; CDR3 DNA: TGTGCCAGCAGCCCCGGACTAGCGGGAGAGAAAGAGCAGTACTTC; CDR3 protein: CASSPGLAGEKEQYF
D gene: NA; J gene: TRBJ2-3; clone size: NA; V gene: TRBV7-8; CDR3 DNA: TGTGCCAGCATCCTCTCTAGGAGGGGGGGTTTAGATACGCAGTATTTT; CDR3 protein: CASILSRRGGLDTQYF
D gene: NA; J gene: TRBJ2-2; clone size: NA; V gene: TRBV21-1; CDR3 DNA: TGTGCCAGCAGCAATTGTAGCGGCCCCGGGGAGCTGTTTTTT; CDR3 protein: CASSNCSGPGELFF
D gene: TRBD1; J gene: TRBJ1-1; clone size: NA; V gene: TRBV19; CDR3 DNA: TGTGCCAGTAGTAGGGACAGGGGGAACACTGAAGCTTTCTTT; CDR3 protein: CASSRDRGNTEAFF
D gene: NA; J gene: TRBJ2-1; clone size: NA; V gene: TRBV10-3; CDR3 DNA: TGTGCCACCGCGGCCTATCCTGAGCAGTTCTTC; CDR3 protein: CATAAYPEQFF
D gene: NA; J gene: TRBJ2-1; clone size: NA; V gene: TRBV24-1; CDR3 DNA: TGTGCCACCAGTGACCCGGCCGGGGGTTTAGGCAATGAGCAGTTCTTC; CDR3 protein: CATSDPAGGLGNEQFF
D gene: TRBD1; J gene: TRBJ1-1; clone size: NA; V gene: TRBV10-3; CDR3 DNA: TGTGCCATCAGAACCGGGACAGGGGACACTGAAGCTTTCTTT; CDR3 protein: CAIRTGTGDTEAFF
D gene: NA; J gene: TRBJ2-1; clone size: NA; V gene: TRBV6-5; CDR3 DNA: TGTGCCAGCAGTACCTCACGAACAGGGAAGAATGAGCAGTTCTTC; CDR3 protein: CASSTSRTGKNEQFF
D gene: TRBD1; J gene: TRBJ1-6; clone size: NA; V gene: TRBV7-6; CDR3 DNA: TGTGCCAGCAGTTGGACAGGGAACAATTCACCCCTCCACTTT; CDR3 protein: CASSWTGNNSPLHF
D gene: TRBD2; J gene: TRBJ2-2; clone size: NA; V gene: TRBV6-6; CDR3 DNA: TGTGCCAGCAGCCAGCGGGGGGGCCCAAGCACCGGGGAGCTGTTTTTT; CDR3 protein: CASSQRGGPSTGELFF
D gene: TRBD1; J gene: TRBJ1-2; clone size: NA; V gene: TRBV19; CDR3 DNA: TGTGCCAGTAGACGAAAATCTCCGGGACAGCCTCACTATGGCTACACCTTC; CDR3 protein: CASRRKSPGQPHYGYTF
D gene: NA; J gene: TRBJ2-7; clone size: NA; V gene: TRBV6-2/TRBV6-3; CDR3 DNA: TGTGCCAGCAGTTACGGTGGTTTGGGCAACTGGAGGGAGCAGTACTTC; CDR3 protein: CASSYGGLGNWREQYF
D gene: NA; J gene: TRBJ1-6; clone size: NA; V gene: TRBV18; CDR3 DNA: TGTGCCAGCTCACCACCCACAGGGTCAAATTCACCCCTCCACTTT; CDR3 protein: CASSPPTGSNSPLHF
D gene: NA; J gene: TRBJ1-2; clone size: once; V gene: TRBV5-6; CDR3 DNA: TGTGCCAGCAGCGTTAAGATGAGGGTCTATGGCTACACCTTC; CDR3 protein: CASSVKMRVYGYTF
D gene: NA; J gene: TRBJ2-1; clone size: NA; V gene: TRBV19; CDR3 DNA: TGTGCCAGTAGTATAGATTTAGGGGGTTTGTCAAGTGAGCAGTTCTTC; CDR3 protein: CASSIDLGGLSSEQFF
D gene: TRBD2; J gene: TRBJ2-5; clone size: NA; V gene: TRBV5-5; CDR3 DNA: TGTGCCAGCAGCGGGGGACTACAAGAGACCCAGTACTTC; CDR3 protein: CASSGGLQETQYF
D gene: TRBD2; J gene: TRBJ2-7; clone size: once; V gene: TRBV2; CDR3 DNA: TGTGCCAGCGGAGAGACTCCGGGACTAGTGAGCGAGCAGTACTTC; CDR3 protein: CASGETPGLVSEQYF
D gene: TRBD2; J gene: TRBJ2-1; clone size: NA; V gene: TRBV6-2/TRBV6-3; CDR3 DNA: TGTGCCAGCAGTTACCCCCTACGGGCCCCTAAAAGCGGGAATCCCCAAGATGAGCAGTTCTTC; CDR3 protein: CASSYPLRAPKSGNPQDEQFF
D gene: NA; J gene: TRBJ1-2; clone size: once; V gene: TRBV7-3; CDR3 DNA: TGTGCCAGCAGCTTAACCCAGGGGAGCGTTGGCGGCTACACCTTC; CDR3 protein: CASSLTQGSVGGYTF
D gene: NA; J gene: TRBJ1-3; clone size: NA; V gene: TRBV7-8; CDR3 DNA: TGTGCCAGCAGCTTACTTTCAGGCTCTGGAAACACCATATATTTT; CDR3 protein: CASSLLSGSGNTIYF
D gene: TRBD1; J gene: TRBJ2-1; clone size: few; V gene: TRBV30; CDR3 DNA: TGTGCCTGGAGCAGGGGGTTTGGCGGCGATGAGCAGTTCTTC; CDR3 protein: CAWSRGFGGDEQFF
D gene: TRBD1; J gene: TRBJ1-2; clone size: NA; V gene: TRBV5-1; CDR3 DNA: TGCGCCAGCAGCTTACAGGGGGTCCCCTTTCGCTATGGCTACACCTTC; CDR3 protein: CASSLQGVPFRYGYTF
D gene: TRBD1; J gene: TRBJ1-5; clone size: NA; V gene: TRBV28; CDR3 DNA: TGTGCCAGCAGCCGAACCGGGGACAGGGGAATTCAGCCCCAGCATTTT; CDR3 protein: CASSRTGDRGIQPQHF
D gene: NA; J gene: TRBJ2-3; clone size: once; V gene: TRBV7-2; CDR3 DNA: TGTGCCAGCAGCTTCTACGGGACAAGCACAGATACGCAGTATTTT; CDR3 protein: CASSFYGTSTDTQYF
D gene: TRBD1; J gene: TRBJ2-1; clone size: NA; V gene: TRBV5-1; CDR3 DNA: TGCGCCAGCAGCTTGGGGACAGGCTCCTACAATGAGCAGTTCTTC; CDR3 protein: CASSLGTGSYNEQFF
D gene: NA; J gene: TRBJ1-4; clone size: NA; V gene: TRBV28; CDR3 DNA: TGTGCCAGCAGTGGCGACAGGATACAAAAACTGTTTTTT; CDR3 protein: CASSGDRIQKLFF
D gene: TRBD1; J gene: TRBJ2-5; clone size: NA; V gene: TRBV28; CDR3 DNA: TGTGCCAGCAGTGGACAGGGCTATCAAGAGACCCAGTACTTC; CDR3 protein: CASSGQGYQETQYF
D gene: TRBD2; J gene: TRBJ2-1; clone size: NA; V gene: TRBV5-4; CDR3 DNA: TGTGCCAGCAGCCGCGGACTAGCGGGAGCAATCAATGAGCAGTTCTTC; CDR3 protein: CASSRGLAGAINEQFF
D gene: TRBD2; J gene: TRBJ2-3; clone size: NA; V gene: TRBV9; CDR3 DNA: TGTGCCAGCAGCCAGGGACTAGCGTGGGCAGATACGCAGTATTTT; CDR3 protein: CASSQGLAWADTQYF
D gene: TRBD1; J gene: TRBJ1-5; clone size: NA; V gene: TRBV19; CDR3 DNA: TGTGCCAGTATACCTAGAGGGGGCCTCAACCAGCCCCAGCATTTT; CDR3 protein: CASIPRGGLNQPQHF
D gene: NA; J gene: TRBJ1-1; clone size: NA; V gene: TRBV28; CDR3 DNA: TGTGCCAGCAGTTTATACCCGGGGATGAACACTGAAGCTTTCTTT; CDR3 protein: CASSLYPGMNTEAFF
D gene: NA; J gene: TRBJ2-5; clone size: once; V gene: TRBV5-1; CDR3 DNA: TGCGCCAGCAGCTTAGGAGGGTGGGGAGGCAGCCAAGAGACCCAGTACTTC; CDR3 protein: CASSLGGWGGSQETQYF
D gene: TRBD2; J gene: TRBJ2-1; clone size: NA; V gene: TRBV6-6; CDR3 DNA: TGTGCCAGCAGTACTAGCGGGTTGAACTACAATGAGCAGTTCTTC; CDR3 protein: CASSTSGLNYNEQFF
D gene: TRBD1; J gene: TRBJ2-7; clone size: NA; V gene: TRBV18; CDR3 DNA: TGTGCCAGCTCACGGGGACAGGGGTACGAGCAGTACTTC; CDR3 protein: CASSRGQGYEQYF
D gene: TRBD1; J gene: TRBJ1-2; clone size: NA; V gene: TRBV18; CDR3 DNA: TGTGCCAGCTCCTCTGATCAGGGGGTCGACTATGGCTACACCTTC; CDR3 protein: CASSSDQGVDYGYTF
D gene: NA; J gene: TRBJ2-1; clone size: NA; V gene: TRBV6-6; CDR3 DNA: TGTGCCAGCAGTTACCTAGGGGGGGGAAGGGATGAGCAGTTCTTC; CDR3 protein: CASSYLGGGRDEQFF
D gene: TRBD2; J gene: TRBJ2-5; clone size: NA; V gene: TRBV4-2; CDR3 DNA: TGTGCCAGCAGCCATGGGAGGACTAGCGGCCAAGAGACCCAGTACTTC; CDR3 protein: CASSHGRTSGQETQYF
D gene: NA; J gene: TRBJ1-1; clone size: NA; V gene: TRBV30; CDR3 DNA: TGTGCCTGGAGACAGGCCCCGAACACTGAAGCTTTCTTT; CDR3 protein: CAWRQAPNTEAFF
D gene: TRBD2; J gene: TRBJ2-7; clone size: NA; V gene: TRBV2; CDR3 DNA: TGTGCCAGCAGTGAAGTATCTAGCGGGGATCACGAGCAGTACTTC; CDR3 protein: CASSEVSSGDHEQYF
D gene: TRBD1; J gene: TRBJ2-2; clone size: few; V gene: TRBV25-1; CDR3 DNA: TGTGCCAGCAGTGACCTGGACAGGGTTCGGACCGGGGAGCTGTTTTTT; CDR3 protein: CASSDLDRVRTGELFF
D gene: NA; J gene: TRBJ1-4; clone size: NA; V gene: TRBV28; CDR3 DNA: TGTGCCAGTCGAAGCGGAACGGAAAATAATGAAAAACTGTTTTTT; CDR3 protein: CASRSGTENNEKLFF
D gene: TRBD1; J gene: TRBJ2-7; clone size: once; V gene: TRBV4-1; CDR3 DNA: TGCGTCAGCAGCCATGACAGGGGAAGCTACGAGCAGTACTTC; CDR3 protein: CVSSHDRGSYEQYF
D gene: NA; J gene: TRBJ1-1; clone size: NA; V gene: TRBV4-2; CDR3 DNA: TGTGCCAGCAGCCAAAGGGGCCAGGGGAACACTGAAGCTTTCTTT; CDR3 protein: CASSQRGQGNTEAFF
D gene: NA; J gene: TRBJ2-7; clone size: NA; V gene: TRBV19; CDR3 DNA: TGTGCCAGTAGTATAGGCCAGACTACCTACGAGCAGTACTTC; CDR3 protein: CASSIGQTTYEQYF
D gene: NA; J gene: TRBJ1-5; clone size: NA; V gene: TRBV2; CDR3 DNA: TGTGCCAGCTTGTTACGGGGTGGCAATCAGCCCCAGCATTTT; CDR3 protein: CASLLRGGNQPQHF
D gene: TRBD1; J gene: TRBJ1-4; clone size: NA; V gene: TRBV6-5; CDR3 DNA: TGTGCCAGCAACAAGGACAGGGCGGGGGTAGAAAAACTGTTTTTT; CDR3 protein: CASNKDRAGVEKLFF
D gene: TRBD1; J gene: TRBJ1-2; clone size: once; V gene: TRBV6-1; CDR3 DNA: TGTGCCAGCAGTGAAGGAGGGGGCAGGGAGGCGGGCGGCTACACCTTC; CDR3 protein: CASSEGGGREAGGYTF
D gene: NA; J gene: TRBJ1-2; clone size: NA; V gene: TRBV14; CDR3 DNA: TGTGCCAGCAGCCAAGCGACAGGACGCGGCTACACCTTC; CDR3 protein: CASSQATGRGYTF
D gene: TRBD2; J gene: TRBJ2-7; clone size: NA; V gene: TRBV7-2; CDR3 DNA: TGTGCCAGCAGCTTCGGACTAGCGGGAGGCTACGAGCAGTACTTC; CDR3 protein: CASSFGLAGGYEQYF
D gene: TRBD2; J gene: TRBJ2-3; clone size: NA; V gene: TRBV7-2; CDR3 DNA: TGTGCCAGCAGCCAGAGCGGGAGGAAGGATACGCAGTATTTT; CDR3 protein: CASSQSGRKDTQYF
D gene: NA; J gene: TRBJ2-7; clone size: NA; V gene: TRBV13; CDR3 DNA: TGTGCCAGCAGCTTAGCGGGGTTGAGCGAGCAGTACTTC; CDR3 protein: CASSLAGLSEQYF
D gene: TRBD1; J gene: TRBJ2-7; clone size: NA; V gene: TRBV5-4; CDR3 DNA: TGTGCCAGCAGCCCGAACAGGGGTTTCGACGAGCAGTACTTC; CDR3 protein: CASSPNRGFDEQYF
D gene: TRBD2; J gene: TRBJ2-5; clone size: NA; V gene: TRBV27; CDR3 DNA: TGTGCCAGCAGTTTATGGGGGGGAGCCCCGGAGACCCAGTACTTC; CDR3 protein: CASSLWGGAPETQYF
D gene: TRBD2; J gene: TRBJ2-7; clone size: NA; V gene: TRBV6-5; CDR3 DNA: TGTGCCAGCAGTTCGGGACTAGCGGGAGCCGAGCAGTACTTC; CDR3 protein: CASSSGLAGAEQYF
D gene: TRBD2; J gene: TRBJ2-7; clone size: NA; V gene: TRBV11-2; CDR3 DNA: TGTGCCAGCAGCTTATGGGGGCTAGCGGGAGGAGAGTACGAGCAGTACTTC; CDR3 protein: CASSLWGLAGGEYEQYF
D gene: TRBD1; J gene: TRBJ2-7; clone size: NA; V gene: TRBV3-1/TRBV3-2; CDR3 DNA: TGTGCCAGCAGCAAGGACAGGCACGTCTACGAGCAGTACTTC; CDR3 protein: CASSKDRHVYEQYF
D gene: NA; J gene: TRBJ2-7; clone size: few; V gene: TRBV18; CDR3 DNA: TGTGCCAGCTCACCACTAGGGGGAATTGGGTACGAGCAGTACTTC; CDR3 protein: CASSPLGGIGYEQYF
D gene: TRBD2; J gene: TRBJ2-1; clone size: NA; V gene: TRBV5-1; CDR3 DNA: TGCGCCAGCAGCTTGGGGTGGACTAGCGGGAGAGTCCACAATGAGCAGTTCTTC; CDR3 protein: CASSLGWTSGRVHNEQFF